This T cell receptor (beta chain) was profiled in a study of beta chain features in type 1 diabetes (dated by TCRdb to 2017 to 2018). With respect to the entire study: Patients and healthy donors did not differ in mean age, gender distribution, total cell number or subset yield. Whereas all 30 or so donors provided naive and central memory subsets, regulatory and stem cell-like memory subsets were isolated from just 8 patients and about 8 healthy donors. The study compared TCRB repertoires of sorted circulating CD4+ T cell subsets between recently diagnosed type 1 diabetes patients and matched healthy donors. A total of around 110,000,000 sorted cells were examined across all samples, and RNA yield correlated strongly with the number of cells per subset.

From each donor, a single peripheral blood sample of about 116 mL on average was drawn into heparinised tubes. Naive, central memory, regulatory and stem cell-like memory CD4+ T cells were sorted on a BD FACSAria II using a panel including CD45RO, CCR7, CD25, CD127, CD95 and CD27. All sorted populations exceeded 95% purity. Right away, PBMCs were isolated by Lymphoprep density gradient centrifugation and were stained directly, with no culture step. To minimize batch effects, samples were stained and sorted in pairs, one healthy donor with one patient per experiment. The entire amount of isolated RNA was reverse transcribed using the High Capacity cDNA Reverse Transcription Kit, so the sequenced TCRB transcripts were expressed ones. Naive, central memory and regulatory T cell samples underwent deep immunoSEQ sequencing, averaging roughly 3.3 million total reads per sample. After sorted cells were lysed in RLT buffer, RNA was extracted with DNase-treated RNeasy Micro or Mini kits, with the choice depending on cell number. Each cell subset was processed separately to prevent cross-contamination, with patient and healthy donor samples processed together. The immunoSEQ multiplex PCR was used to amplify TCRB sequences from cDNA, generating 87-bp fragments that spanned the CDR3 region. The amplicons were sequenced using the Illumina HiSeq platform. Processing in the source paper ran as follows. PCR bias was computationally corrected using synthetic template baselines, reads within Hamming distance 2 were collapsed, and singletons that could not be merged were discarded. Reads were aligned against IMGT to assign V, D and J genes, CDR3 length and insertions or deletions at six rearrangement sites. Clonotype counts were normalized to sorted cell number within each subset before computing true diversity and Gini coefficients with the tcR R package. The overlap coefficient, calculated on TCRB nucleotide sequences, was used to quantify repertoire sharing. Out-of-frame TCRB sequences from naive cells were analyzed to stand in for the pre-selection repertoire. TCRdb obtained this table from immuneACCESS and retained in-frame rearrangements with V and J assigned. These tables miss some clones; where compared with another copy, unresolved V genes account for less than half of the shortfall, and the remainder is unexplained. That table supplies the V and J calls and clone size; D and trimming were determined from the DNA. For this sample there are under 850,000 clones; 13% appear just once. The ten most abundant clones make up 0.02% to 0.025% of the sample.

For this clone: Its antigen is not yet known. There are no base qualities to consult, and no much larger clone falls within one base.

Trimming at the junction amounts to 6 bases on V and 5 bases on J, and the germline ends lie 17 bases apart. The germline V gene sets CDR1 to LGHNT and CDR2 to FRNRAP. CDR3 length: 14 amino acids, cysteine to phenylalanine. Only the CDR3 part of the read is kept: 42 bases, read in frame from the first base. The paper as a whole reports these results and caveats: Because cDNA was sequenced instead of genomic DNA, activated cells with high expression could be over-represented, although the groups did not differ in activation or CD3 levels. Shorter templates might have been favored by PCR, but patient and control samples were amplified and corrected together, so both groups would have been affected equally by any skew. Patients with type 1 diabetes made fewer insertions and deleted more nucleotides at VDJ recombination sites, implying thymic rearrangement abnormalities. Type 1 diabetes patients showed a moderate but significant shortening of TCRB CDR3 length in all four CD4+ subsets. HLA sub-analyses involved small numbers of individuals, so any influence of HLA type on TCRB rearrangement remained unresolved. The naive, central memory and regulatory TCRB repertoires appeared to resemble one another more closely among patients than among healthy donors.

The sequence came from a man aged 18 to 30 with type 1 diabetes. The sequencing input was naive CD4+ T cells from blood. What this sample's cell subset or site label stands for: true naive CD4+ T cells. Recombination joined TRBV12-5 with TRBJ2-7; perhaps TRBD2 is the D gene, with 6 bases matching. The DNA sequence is TGTGCTAGTGGCCCGGGGAACAGGAGGGACGAGCAGTACTTC. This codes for CASGPGNRRDEQYF. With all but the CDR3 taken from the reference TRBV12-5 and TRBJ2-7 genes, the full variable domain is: DARVTQTPRHKVTEMGQEVTMRCQPILGHNTVFWYRQTMMQGLELLAYFRNRAPLDDSGMPKDRFSAEMPDATLATLKIQPSEPRDSAVYFCASGPGNRRDEQYFGPGTRLTVT.